In its sample, the clone carrying this T cell receptor (beta chain) was seen many times. The antigen remains undetermined. One junction end does not reproduce the germline sequence, and a read error may be involved. TCR beta CDR3 regions were amplified from RNA transcripts. An initial round of RT-PCR targeting the TCR CDR3 relied on the HTBI primer set. From the multiplex PCR reads, TCRdb called clonotypes with MiXCR, one entry per CDR3 protein. The sample includes approximately 710,000 distinct CDR3 sequences, 15% to 20% of them seen just once. This CDR3 region has 13 residues. Germline V lookup: CDR1 MNHEY, CDR2 SVGEGT. This sample was taken from a study of T cells in Graves' hyperthyroidism and ophthalmopathy. Points from the study as a whole: Blood samples included most of the expanded thyroid clonotypes exceeding 0.001.

PBMCs came from 9 to 10 ml fresh peripheral blood. The specimen sequenced was blood. The clonotype comes from a man aged 50 to 59 with Graves' hyperthyroidism. The gene calls are TRBV6-2 or TRBV6-3 and TRBJ2-7, with 8 bases lining up with TRBD2. The CDR3 loop reads CASSHSGTGEQYF. The CDR3 region has the DNA TGTGCTAGCAGTCATAGCGGGACCGGCGAGCAGTACTTC.